This paragraph reports one T cell receptor beta chain. The sample belongs to a study of control samples from healthy donors and cancer patients. Here immunoSEQ multiplex PCR was the method, and the copy in TCRdb shows in-frame clones only, minus some. The sample holds 400,000 to 450,000 clones, 80% to 95% seen once. Deletions cut 2 bases from V and 0 bases from J, with 10 bases between. Germline V lookup: CDR1 MDHEN, CDR2 SYDVKM. The CDR3 spans 16 residues. This sequence was found in a middle-aged man with head and neck cancer. Sequenced material: PBMCs. The chain couples TRBV28 to TRBJ2-2, with a possible D match to TRBD2 (5 bases). The CDR3 loop reads CASSLGAAPNTGELFF. CDR3 DNA sequence: TGTGCCAGCAGTTTAGGAGCGGCGCCGAACACCGGGGAGCTGTTTTTT.